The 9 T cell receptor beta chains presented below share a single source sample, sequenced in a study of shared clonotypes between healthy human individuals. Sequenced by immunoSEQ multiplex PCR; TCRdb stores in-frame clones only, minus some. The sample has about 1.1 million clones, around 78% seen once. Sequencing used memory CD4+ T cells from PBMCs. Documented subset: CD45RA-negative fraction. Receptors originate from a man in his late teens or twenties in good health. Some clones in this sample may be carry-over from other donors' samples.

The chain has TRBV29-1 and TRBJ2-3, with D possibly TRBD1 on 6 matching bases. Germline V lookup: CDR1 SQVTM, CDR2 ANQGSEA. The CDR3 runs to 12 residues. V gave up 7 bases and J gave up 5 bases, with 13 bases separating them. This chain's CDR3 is CSGGHEVDTQYF. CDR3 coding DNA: TGCAGCGGGGGACATGAGGTAGATACGCAGTATTTT.

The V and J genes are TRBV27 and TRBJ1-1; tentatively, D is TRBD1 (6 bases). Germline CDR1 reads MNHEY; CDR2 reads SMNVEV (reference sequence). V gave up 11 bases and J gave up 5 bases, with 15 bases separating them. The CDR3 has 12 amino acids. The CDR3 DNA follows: TGTGCCGGACACAGGGCCGGGACTGAAGCTTTCTTT. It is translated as CAGHRAGTEAFF.

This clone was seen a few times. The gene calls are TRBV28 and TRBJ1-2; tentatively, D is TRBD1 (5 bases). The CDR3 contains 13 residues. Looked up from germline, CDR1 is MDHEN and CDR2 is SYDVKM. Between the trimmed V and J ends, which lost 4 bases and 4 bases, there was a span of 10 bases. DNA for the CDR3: TGTGCCAGCAGTTCATACAGGCCCTATGGCTACACCTTC. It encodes CASSSYRPYGYTF.

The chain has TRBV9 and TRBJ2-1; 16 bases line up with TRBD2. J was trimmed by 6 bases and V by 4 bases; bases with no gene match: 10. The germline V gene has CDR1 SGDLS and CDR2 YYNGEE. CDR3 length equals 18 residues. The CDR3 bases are TGTGCCAGCAGCCCGGGGACTAGCGGGAGGGGACTGAGCAATGAGCAGTTCTTC. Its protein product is CASSPGTSGRGLSNEQFF. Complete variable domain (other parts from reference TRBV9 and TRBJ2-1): DSGVTQTPKHLITATGQRVTLRCSPRSGDLSVYWYQQSLDQGLQFLIQYYNGEERAKGNILERFSAQQFPDLHSELNLSSLELGDSALYFCASSPGTSGRGLSNEQFFGPGTRLTVL.

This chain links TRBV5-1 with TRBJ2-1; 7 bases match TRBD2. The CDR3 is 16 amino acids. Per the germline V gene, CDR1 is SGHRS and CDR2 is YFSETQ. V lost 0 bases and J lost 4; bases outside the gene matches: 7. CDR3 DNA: TGCGCCAGCAGCTTGGATTTACCAGCGGGGTACAATGAGCAGTTCTTC. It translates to CASSLDLPAGYNEQFF.

The CDR3 DNA reads TGTGCCAGCAGCTTAGTATTTCGGGGGACCCAGTACTTC. Its protein is CASSLVFRGTQYF. The chain links TRBV7-2 to TRBJ2-5; weak D call: TRBD2 (5 bases). CDR1 and CDR2 (germline): SGHTA, FQGNSA. This CDR3 has 13 residues. Between the trimmed V and J ends, which lost 1 base and 7 bases, there was a span of 10 bases.

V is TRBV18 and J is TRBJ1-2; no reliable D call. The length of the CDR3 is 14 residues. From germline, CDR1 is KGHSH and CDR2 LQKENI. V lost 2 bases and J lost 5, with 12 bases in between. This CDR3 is CASSPTRREYGYTF. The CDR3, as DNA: TGTGCCAGCTCACCAACGAGAAGAGAATATGGCTACACCTTC.

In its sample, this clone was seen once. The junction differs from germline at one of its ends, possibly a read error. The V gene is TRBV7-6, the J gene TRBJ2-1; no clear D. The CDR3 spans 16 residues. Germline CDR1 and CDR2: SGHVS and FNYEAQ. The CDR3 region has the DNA TGTGCCAGCAGTTACACCGCAGGATTAACAATGTCTCCTTTGGTCTTC. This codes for CASSYTAGLTMSPLVF.

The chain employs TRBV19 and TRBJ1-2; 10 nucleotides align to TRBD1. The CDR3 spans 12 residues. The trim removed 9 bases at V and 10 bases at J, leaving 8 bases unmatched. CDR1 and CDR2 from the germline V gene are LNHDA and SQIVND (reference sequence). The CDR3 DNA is TGTGCCAGCCATGGGGACAGGGGTGACTACACCTTC. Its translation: CASHGDRGDYTF. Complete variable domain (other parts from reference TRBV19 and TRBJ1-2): DGGITQSPKYLFRKEGQNVTLSCEQNLNHDAMYWYRQDPGQGLRLIYYSQIVNDFQKGDIAEGYSVSREKKESFPLTVTSAQKNPTAFYLCASHGDRGDYTFGSGTRLTVV.